This is a list of T cell receptor beta chains from one sample in a study of blood T cells in healthy people across ages. One entry per CDR3 protein, called by TCRdb with MiXCR from the 5' RACE reads. The sample has 700,000 to 800,000 distinct CDR3 sequences, around 40% seen once. The sequenced material came from blood. These receptors originate from a woman aged 55-70 years in good health. The CDR3 runs from the conserved cysteine through the conserved F or W. The order of the fields is CDR3 protein, CDR3 DNA, J gene, V gene, D gene, clone size. The D gene is left open where the match is weak. The size field is filled for only some rows; it gives once, few, many or a size class.

CDR3 protein: CASSGRGVHNYGYTF
CDR3 DNA: TGTGCCAGCAGCGGGAGGGGGGTCCATAACTATGGCTACACCTTC
J gene: TRBJ1-2
V gene: TRBV11-2
D gene: -
clone size: -

CDR3 protein: CASSGQAREQYF
CDR3 DNA: TGTGCCAGCAGCGGACAGGCCAGGGAGCAGTACTTC
J gene: TRBJ2-7
V gene: TRBV9
D gene: -
clone size: -

CDR3 protein: CASSPYVAGGQETQYF
CDR3 DNA: TGTGCCAGCAGTCCGTATGTAGCGGGGGGCCAAGAGACCCAGTACTTC
J gene: TRBJ2-5
V gene: TRBV6-2/TRBV6-3
D gene: TRBD2
clone size: few

CDR3 protein: CASSPRTSGGTNKQYF
CDR3 DNA: TGTGCCAGCAGCCCCAGGACTAGCGGGGGAACAAACAAGCAGTACTTC
J gene: TRBJ2-7
V gene: TRBV6-6
D gene: TRBD2
clone size: few

CDR3 protein: CASSGGQSGEQYF
CDR3 DNA: TGTGCCAGCAGTGGGGGCCAGTCCGGCGAGCAGTACTTC
J gene: TRBJ2-7
V gene: TRBV25-1
D gene: -
clone size: -

CDR3 protein: CASSLGSLETYEQYF
CDR3 DNA: TGTGCCAGCAGCTTAGGATCCCTAGAAACCTACGAGCAGTACTTC
J gene: TRBJ2-7
V gene: TRBV7-2
D gene: -
clone size: -

CDR3 protein: CASSLAMGRTGGSSPYEQYF
CDR3 DNA: TGCGCCAGCAGCTTGGCCATGGGGAGGACGGGGGGGTCTAGCCCCTACGAGCAGTACTTC
J gene: TRBJ2-7
V gene: TRBV5-1
D gene: TRBD2
clone size: few

CDR3 protein: CSEEALYETQYF
CDR3 DNA: TGCAGTGAAGAAGCTTTGTATGAGACCCAGTACTTC
J gene: TRBJ2-5
V gene: TRBV20-1
D gene: -
clone size: -

CDR3 protein: CASGTGSGGETQYF
CDR3 DNA: TGTGCCAGCGGAACAGGGAGCGGGGGAGAGACCCAGTACTTC
J gene: TRBJ2-5
V gene: TRBV7-2
D gene: TRBD2
clone size: -

CDR3 protein: CSATVGQGHTDTQYF
CDR3 DNA: TGCAGTGCTACAGTTGGACAGGGCCACACAGATACGCAGTATTTT
J gene: TRBJ2-3
V gene: TRBV20-1
D gene: TRBD1
clone size: -

CDR3 protein: CASSFGQGRTDTQYF
CDR3 DNA: TGTGCCAGCAGTTTCGGGCAGGGGAGGACAGATACGCAGTATTTT
J gene: TRBJ2-3
V gene: TRBV12-3/TRBV12-4
D gene: -
clone size: few

CDR3 protein: CASSRTGEKLFF
CDR3 DNA: TGTGCCAGCAGCCGTACAGGGGAAAAACTGTTTTTT
J gene: TRBJ1-4
V gene: TRBV27
D gene: -
clone size: few

CDR3 protein: CASSSGTLDETQYF
CDR3 DNA: TGTGCCAGCAGTTCCGGGACTCTGGATGAGACCCAGTACTTC
J gene: TRBJ2-5
V gene: TRBV9
D gene: -
clone size: -

CDR3 protein: CSARKRVAYNEQFF
CDR3 DNA: TGCAGTGCACGAAAGCGGGTGGCATACAATGAGCAGTTCTTC
J gene: TRBJ2-1
V gene: TRBV20-1
D gene: -
clone size: -

CDR3 protein: CASGTTTGVGYTEAFF
CDR3 DNA: TGTGCCAGCGGAACCACGACAGGGGTCGGGTACACTGAAGCTTTCTTT
J gene: TRBJ1-1
V gene: TRBV6-5
D gene: TRBD1
clone size: -

CDR3 protein: CASSTNGLEYNEQFF
CDR3 DNA: TGTGCCAGCAGTACTAATGGACTAGAGTACAATGAGCAGTTCTTC
J gene: TRBJ2-1
V gene: TRBV2
D gene: TRBD2
clone size: -

CDR3 protein: CASSYSITDTVAFF
CDR3 DNA: TGTGCCAGCAGTTACTCGATTACGGACACTGTAGCTTTCTTT
J gene: TRBJ1-1
V gene: TRBV6-5
D gene: -
clone size: -

CDR3 protein: CASSRLDTSFYEQYF
CDR3 DNA: TGTGCCAGCAGCCGCCTGGACACCAGCTTCTACGAGCAGTACTTC
J gene: TRBJ2-7
V gene: TRBV9
D gene: -
clone size: few

CDR3 protein: CAWSVGPNPGREQYF
CDR3 DNA: TGTGCCTGGAGCGTAGGACCTAACCCCGGCCGAGAGCAGTACTTC
J gene: TRBJ2-7
V gene: TRBV30
D gene: -
clone size: once

CDR3 protein: CASSQVRGWVTDTQYF
CDR3 DNA: TGTGCCAGCAGCCAAGTTAGGGGCTGGGTCACAGATACGCAGTATTTT
J gene: TRBJ2-3
V gene: TRBV3-1
D gene: -
clone size: -

CDR3 protein: CSGSRAQLTHTQYF
CDR3 DNA: TGCAGTGGTTCTCGGGCTCAACTAACACATACGCAGTATTTT
J gene: TRBJ2-3
V gene: TRBV20-1
D gene: -
clone size: once

CDR3 protein: CASSAAEGQFF
CDR3 DNA: TGTGCCAGCAGCGCCGCGGAGGGGCAGTTCTTC
J gene: TRBJ2-1
V gene: TRBV4-2
D gene: -
clone size: -

CDR3 protein: CSARVRGNTIYF
CDR3 DNA: TGCAGTGCTAGAGTTAGGGGAAACACCATATATTTT
J gene: TRBJ1-3
V gene: TRBV20-1
D gene: -
clone size: once